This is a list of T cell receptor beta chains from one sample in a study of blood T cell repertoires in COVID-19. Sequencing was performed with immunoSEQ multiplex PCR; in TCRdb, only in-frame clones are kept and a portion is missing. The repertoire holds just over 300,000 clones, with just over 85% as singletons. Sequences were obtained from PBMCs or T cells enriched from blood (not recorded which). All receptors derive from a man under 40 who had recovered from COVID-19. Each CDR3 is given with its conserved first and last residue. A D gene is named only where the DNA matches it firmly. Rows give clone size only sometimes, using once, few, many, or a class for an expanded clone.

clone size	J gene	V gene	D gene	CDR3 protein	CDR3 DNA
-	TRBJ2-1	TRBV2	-	CASRQATPEPFF	TGTGCCAGCAGACAAGCGACCCCCGAGCCGTTCTTC
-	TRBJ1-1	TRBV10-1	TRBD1	CASRPSQGAVTEAFF	TGCGCCAGCAGACCCTCACAGGGGGCCGTCACTGAAGCTTTCTTT
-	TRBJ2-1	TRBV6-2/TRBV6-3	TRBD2	CASSLGLAGGNEQFF	TGTGCCAGCAGCCTGGGACTAGCGGGGGGTAATGAGCAGTTCTTC
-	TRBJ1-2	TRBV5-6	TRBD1	CASWGQSSYFGYTF	TGTGCCAGCTGGGGACAGTCGTCTTATTTTGGCTACACCTTC
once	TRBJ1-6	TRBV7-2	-	CASSLSRQGNSPLHF	TGTGCCAGCAGCTTAAGTAGGCAGGGAAATTCACCCCTCCACTTT
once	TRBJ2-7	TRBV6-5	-	CASSYWTESSYEQYF	TGTGCCAGCAGTTACTGGACAGAGAGCTCCTACGAGCAGTACTTC
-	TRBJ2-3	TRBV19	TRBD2	CASSIAGGGAAQYF	TGTGCCAGTAGTATAGCGGGAGGGGGGGCCGCGCAGTATTTT
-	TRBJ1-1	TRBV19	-	CASSPSSVRGEAFF	TGTGCCAGTAGTCCCTCAAGCGTACGGGGAGAAGCTTTCTTT
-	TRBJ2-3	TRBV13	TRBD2	CASSRRGLEVVDTQYF	TGTGCCAGCAGCCGCCGGGGACTAGAGGTGGTAGATACGCAGTATTTT
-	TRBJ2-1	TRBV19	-	CASSTLAGSSYNEQFF	TGTGCCAGTAGTACCCTGGCGGGAAGCTCCTACAATGAGCAGTTCTTC
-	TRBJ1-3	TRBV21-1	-	CASSPTQARGDTIYF	TGTGCCAGCAGCCCCACACAGGCCCGAGGAGACACCATATATTTT
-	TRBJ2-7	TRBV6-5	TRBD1	CASFWGQGSYEQYF	TGTGCCAGCTTTTGGGGACAGGGATCCTACGAGCAGTACTTC
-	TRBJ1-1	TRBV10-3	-	CAISEGSGTEAFF	TGTGCCATCAGTGAGGGGAGTGGAACTGAAGCTTTCTTT
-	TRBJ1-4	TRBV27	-	CASSLGEKLFF	TGTGCCAGCAGTTTAGGCGAAAAACTGTTTTTT
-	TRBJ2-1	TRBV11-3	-	CASSLVSTHSPQDEQFF	TGTGCCAGCAGCTTAGTATCCACCCACTCACCTCAGGATGAGCAGTTCTTC
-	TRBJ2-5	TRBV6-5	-	CASSQGQETQYF	TGTGCCAGCAGCCAGGGCCAAGAGACCCAGTACTTC
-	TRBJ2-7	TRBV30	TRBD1	CAWSVGQGGDEQYF	TGTGCCTGGAGTGTCGGACAGGGAGGCGACGAGCAGTACTTC
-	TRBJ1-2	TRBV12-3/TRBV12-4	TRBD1	CASRPGTADGYTF	TGTGCCAGCAGACCCGGGACAGCGGATGGCTACACCTTC
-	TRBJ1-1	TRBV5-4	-	CASSLVGGNTEAFF	TGTGCCAGCAGCTTGGTAGGGGGGAACACTGAAGCTTTCTTT
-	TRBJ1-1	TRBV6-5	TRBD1	CASSYSRGDPKAFF	TGTGCCAGCAGTTACTCCAGGGGGGACCCCAAAGCTTTCTTT